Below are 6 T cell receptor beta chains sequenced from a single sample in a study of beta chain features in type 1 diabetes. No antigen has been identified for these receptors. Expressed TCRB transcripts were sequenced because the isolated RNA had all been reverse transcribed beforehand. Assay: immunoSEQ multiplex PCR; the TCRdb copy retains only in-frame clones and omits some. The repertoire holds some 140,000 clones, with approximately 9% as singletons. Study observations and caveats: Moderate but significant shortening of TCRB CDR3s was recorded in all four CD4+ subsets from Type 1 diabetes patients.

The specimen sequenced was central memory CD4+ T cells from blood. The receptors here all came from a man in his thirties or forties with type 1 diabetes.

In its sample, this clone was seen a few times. The CDR3 spells CASSDDWTGEGPQHF. CDR3 in DNA: TGTGCCAGTAGTGACGATTGGACAGGAGAAGGACCCCAGCATTTT. This chain connects TRBV19 to TRBJ1-5, with 7 bases matching TRBD1. Germline lookup yields CDR1 LNHDA and CDR2 SQIVND (reference sequence). The V and J ends lost 5 bases and 10 bases, in that order; junction bases with no gene match: 14. The CDR3 length is 15 residues.

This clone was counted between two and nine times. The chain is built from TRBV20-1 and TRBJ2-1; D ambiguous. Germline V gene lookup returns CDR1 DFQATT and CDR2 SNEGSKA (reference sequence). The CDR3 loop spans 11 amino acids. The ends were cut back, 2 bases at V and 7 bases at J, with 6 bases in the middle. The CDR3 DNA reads TGCAGTGCTAGACAGACTAATGAGCAGTTCTTC. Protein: CSARQTNEQFF.

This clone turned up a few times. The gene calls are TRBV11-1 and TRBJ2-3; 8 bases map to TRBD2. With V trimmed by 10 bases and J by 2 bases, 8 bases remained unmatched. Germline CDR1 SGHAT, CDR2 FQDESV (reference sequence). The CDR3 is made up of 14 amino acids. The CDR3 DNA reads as TGTGCCACCCGCGCGGGGGGCCTCACAGATACGCAGTATTTT. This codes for CATRAGGLTDTQYF.

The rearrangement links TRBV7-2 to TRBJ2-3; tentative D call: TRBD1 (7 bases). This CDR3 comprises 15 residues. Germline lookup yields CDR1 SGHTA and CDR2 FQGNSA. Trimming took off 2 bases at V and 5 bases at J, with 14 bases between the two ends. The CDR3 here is CASSLMGQGGDTQYF. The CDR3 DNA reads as TGTGCCAGCAGCTTAATGGGGCAGGGGGGAGATACGCAGTATTTT.

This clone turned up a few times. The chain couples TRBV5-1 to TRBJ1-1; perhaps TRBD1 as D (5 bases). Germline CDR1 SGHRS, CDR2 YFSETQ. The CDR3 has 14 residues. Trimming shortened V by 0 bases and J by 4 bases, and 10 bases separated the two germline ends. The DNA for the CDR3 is TGCGCCAGCAGCTTGGACGCGGGGGTCACTGAAGCTTTCTTT. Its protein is CASSLDAGVTEAFF.

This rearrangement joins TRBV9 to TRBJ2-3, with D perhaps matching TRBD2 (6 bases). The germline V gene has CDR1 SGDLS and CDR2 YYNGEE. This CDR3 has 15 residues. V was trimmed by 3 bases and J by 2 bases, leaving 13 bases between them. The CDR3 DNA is TGTGCCAGCAGCGGCGGGGCTATGAACACAGATACGCAGTATTTT. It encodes CASSGGAMNTDTQYF.